Each of the 18 T cell receptor beta chains below was sequenced from the same sample in a study of CD8 T cells in Susac syndrome. Random hexamers were used to reverse transcribe roughly 0.45 to 1 ug of RNA. MiXCR was run by TCRdb on the immunoSEQ multiplex PCR reads, yielding one entry per CDR3 protein. The table records roughly 400,000 distinct CDR3 sequences, approximately 85% of them present only once. What was sequenced was CD8+ T cells from PBMCs. The receptors shown here come from a human donor with multiple sclerosis.

The genes are TRBV20-1 and TRBJ1-1; D perhaps matches TRBD1 (5 bases). This CDR3 has 14 residues. The germline CDR1 and CDR2 sequences are DFQATT and SNEGSKA (reference sequence). Trimming removed 0 bases from V and 4 bases from J, with 12 bases in between. In DNA form, the CDR3 reads TGCAGTGCTAGAGATGGGGGGGTGACCACTGAAGCTTTCTTT. Amino acid sequence: CSARDGGVTTEAFF.

The genes are TRBV5-4 and TRBJ2-5, with 8 bases matching TRBD1. Germline assignment: CDR1 SGHNT and CDR2 YYREEE (reference sequence). Trimming took 4 bases from V and 5 from J; bases not matched to a gene: 7. This CDR3 is 14 amino acids long. The chain's CDR3 is CASSLQGGTETQYF. In DNA form, the CDR3 reads TGTGCCAGCAGCCTACAGGGGGGAACGGAGACCCAGTACTTC.

This clonotype was detected once. The genes are TRBV4-1 and TRBJ1-2, with D unclear. The CDR3 spans 15 residues. Between the trimmed V and J ends, which lost 0 bases and 2 bases, there was a span of 10 bases. Per germline, CDR1 MGHRA and CDR2 YSYEKL. The chain's CDR3 is CASSQDPDPNYGYTF. CDR3 sequence (DNA): TGCGCCAGCAGCCAAGATCCGGATCCGAACTATGGCTACACCTTC.

The chain employs TRBV19 and TRBJ1-5; possibly TRBD1 for D (5 bases). Trimming left V 7 bases short and J 1 base short, with 14 bases between. This CDR3 is 15 amino acids long. Germline CDR1 LNHDA, CDR2 SQIVND (reference sequence). CDR3 in amino acids: CASNLRDASNQPQHF. The CDR3, as DNA: TGTGCCAGTAACCTCCGGGACGCAAGCAATCAGCCCCAGCATTTT.

V and J are TRBV4-1 and TRBJ1-6; TRBD1 matches 10 bases. Germline V gene sequence: CDR1 MGHRA, CDR2 YSYEKL. This CDR3 has 14 amino acids. The V gene end was trimmed by 3 bases and the J gene end by 9 bases; junction bases not matched to a gene: 2. The CDR3: CASSQGQGTSPLHF. The CDR3 DNA sequence: TGCGCCAGCAGCCAGGGACAGGGGACTTCACCCCTCCACTTT.

The chain couples TRBV13 to TRBJ2-3; no definite D call. V lost 5 bases and J 7 bases, leaving 13 bases between the germline ends. The length of the CDR3 is 13 residues. CDR1 PRHDT and CDR2 FYEKMQ come from the germline V gene (reference sequence). CDR3 bases: TGTGCCAGCAGCGCCCTAGTTGGGAATACGCAGTATTTT. Its translation is CASSALVGNTQYF.

The CDR3 DNA sequence: TGCGCCAGCAGGGTAAAACTAGCGGGCGCAGCTAGCACAGATACGCAGTATTTT. Its translation is CASRVKLAGAASTDTQYF. The chain combines TRBV5-1 with TRBJ2-3; 9 bases are shared with TRBD2. The V gene's germline CDR1 is SGHRS and CDR2 YFSETQ. The V segment lost 5 bases and the J segment 0 bases; nucleotides outside the gene matches: 13. The CDR3 contains 18 residues.

This chain links TRBV3-1 with TRBJ2-3; D possibly corresponds to TRBD2 (5 bases). The V end lost 0 bases, the J end lost 1 base, and 17 bases lay between the germline ends. CDR3 length: 18 amino acids. CDR1 and CDR2 from the germline V gene are LGHDT and YNNKEL (reference sequence). The CDR3 spells CASSQDHPGTSGTDTQYF. The CDR3 DNA follows: TGTGCCAGCAGCCAAGATCATCCGGGAACCTCTGGCACAGATACGCAGTATTTT.

J is TRBJ1-2 and V is TRBV6-1; D not certain. Between the trimmed V and J ends, which lost 1 base and 2 bases, there was a span of 5 bases. CDR1 and CDR2 (germline): MNHNS, SASEGT. The CDR3 spans 13 residues. CDR3 in amino acids: CASSEDRNYGYTF. The DNA of the CDR3 is TGTGCCAGCAGTGAAGACAGAAACTATGGCTACACCTTC.

The chain combines TRBV5-4 with TRBJ1-1; D gene unclear. Trimming left V 0 bases short and J 10 bases short, with 28 bases between. This CDR3 contains 18 residues. Germline V gene data show CDR1 as SGHNT and CDR2 as YYREEE (reference sequence). CDR3 sequence reads: CASSLAEDPSFPDLGAFF. CDR3 sequence (DNA): TGTGCCAGCAGCTTGGCGGAGGACCCGTCGTTTCCCGACTTGGGAGCTTTCTTT.

This rearrangement joins TRBV12-3 or TRBV12-4 to TRBJ1-1; D remains unclear. Trimming removed 3 bases at V and 1 base at J, with 12 bases between. The CDR3 totals 15 residues. The chain's CDR3 is CASSFGVLGNTEAFF. The CDR3 DNA reads as TGTGCCAGCAGTTTCGGAGTTTTGGGGAACACTGAAGCTTTCTTT.

The V gene is TRBV27, the J gene TRBJ2-1; perhaps D is TRBD1 or TRBD2 (6 bases each). The CDR3 covers 14 residues. The ends were cut back, 5 bases at V and 5 bases at J, with 13 bases in the middle. Per germline, CDR1 MNHEY and CDR2 SMNVEV (reference sequence). In DNA, the CDR3 is TGTGCCAGCAGTGCTCTAGGGGGGAACAATGAGCAGTTCTTC. Its translation is CASSALGGNNEQFF.

This clonotype was detected only once. V is TRBV6-5 and J is TRBJ1-2; D uncertain. Trimming stripped 7 bases from V and 4 bases from J, with 16 bases between. Germline assignment: CDR1 MNHEY and CDR2 SVGAGI. This CDR3 region has 14 residues. The CDR3 region is CASTPGRWVYGYTF. The CDR3 region has the DNA TGTGCCAGCACCCCGGGGAGGTGGGTCTATGGCTACACCTTC.

The V and J genes are TRBV12-3 or TRBV12-4 and TRBJ2-7, with D perhaps TRBD2 (6 bases). This CDR3 comprises 14 residues. V was shortened by 2 bases and J by 3 bases, with 11 bases between the two germline ends. The CDR3 sequence is CASSLSGLLYEQYF. The CDR3 nucleotides read TGTGCCAGCAGTTTAAGTGGACTACTCTACGAGCAGTACTTC.

This chain links TRBV4-1 with TRBJ2-7; D is perhaps TRBD1 (6 bases). The V gene's germline CDR1 is MGHRA and CDR2 YSYEKL. Trimming removed 1 base at V and 2 bases at J, with 9 bases between. This CDR3 contains 14 residues. In DNA, the CDR3 is TGCGCCAGCAGCCAAGGGACAGACACCTACGAGCAGTACTTC. Translating it yields CASSQGTDTYEQYF.

The chain uses TRBV10-3 and TRBJ2-7; D is undetermined. Germline V lookup: CDR1 ENHRY, CDR2 SYGVKD. This CDR3 has 14 residues. V shed 5 bases and J shed 0 bases, with 11 bases lying between them. This CDR3 is CAISPEQYSYEQYF. CDR3 nucleotide sequence: TGTGCCATCAGTCCTGAACAATACTCCTACGAGCAGTACTTC.

The chain couples TRBV5-1 to TRBJ2-1; 8 bases are a match to TRBD2. Germline values: CDR1 SGHRS, CDR2 YFSETQ. The trim removed 1 base at V and 4 bases at J, leaving 10 bases unmatched. The CDR3 sequence is 17 residues long. CDR3 region: CASSLFLAGPPYNEQFF. As DNA, the CDR3 is TGCGCCAGCAGCTTGTTTTTAGCGGGACCCCCTTACAATGAGCAGTTCTTC.

V is TRBV12-3 or TRBV12-4 and J is TRBJ1-5, with a weak D call TRBD1 (5 bases). The ends were cut back, 3 bases at V and 3 bases at J, with 21 bases in the middle. This CDR3 region has 18 residues. Here the CDR3 reads CASSFSLEGEEVNQPQHF. CDR3 DNA: TGTGCCAGCAGTTTTTCCCTGGAAGGGGAGGAAGTCAATCAGCCCCAGCATTTT.